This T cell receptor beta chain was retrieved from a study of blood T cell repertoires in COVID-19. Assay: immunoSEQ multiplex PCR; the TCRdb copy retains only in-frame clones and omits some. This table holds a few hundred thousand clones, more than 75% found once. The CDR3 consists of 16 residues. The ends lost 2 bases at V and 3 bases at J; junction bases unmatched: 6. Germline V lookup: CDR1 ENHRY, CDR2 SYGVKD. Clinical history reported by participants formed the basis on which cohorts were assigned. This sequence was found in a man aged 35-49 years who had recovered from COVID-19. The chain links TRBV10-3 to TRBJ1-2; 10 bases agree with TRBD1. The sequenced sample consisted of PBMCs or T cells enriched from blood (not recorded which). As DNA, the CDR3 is TGTGCCATCAGTGAGCGGACAGGGGGGGAAGACTATGGCTACACCTTC. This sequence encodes CAISERTGGEDYGYTF.